This entry is about one TCR beta chain. The entry originates in a study of cytomegalovirus exposure and HLA in healthy donors. PCR employed 60 Vbeta and 13 Jbeta primers. Clones were sequenced by immunoSEQ multiplex PCR, and TCRdb holds only the in-frame ones, with some missing. The data hold roughly 100,000 clones, with 65% to 75% observed a single time. Germline V lookup: CDR1 SGHDN, CDR2 FVKESK. The V end lost 4 bases, the J end lost 2 bases, and 10 bases lay between the germline ends. The CDR3 is 14 amino acids. The chain couples TRBV14 to TRBJ2-3; possible D gene TRBD2, 7 bases. What was sequenced was PBMCs. The clonotype comes from a female donor in good health and CMV-seronegative. The CDR3 DNA reads TGTGCCAGCAGCCCGGCGGGGGCCACAGATACGCAGTATTTT. Translating it yields CASSPAGATDTQYF.